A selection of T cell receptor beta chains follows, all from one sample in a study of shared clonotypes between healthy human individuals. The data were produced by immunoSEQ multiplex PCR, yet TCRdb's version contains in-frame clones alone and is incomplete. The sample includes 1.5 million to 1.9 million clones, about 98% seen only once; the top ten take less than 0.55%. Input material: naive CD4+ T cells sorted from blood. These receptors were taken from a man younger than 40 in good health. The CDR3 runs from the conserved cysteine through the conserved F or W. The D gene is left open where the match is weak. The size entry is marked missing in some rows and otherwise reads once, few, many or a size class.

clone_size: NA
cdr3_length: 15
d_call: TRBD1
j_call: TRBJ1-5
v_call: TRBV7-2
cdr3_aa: CASSSTGQGNQPQHF
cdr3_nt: TGTGCCAGCAGCAGTACGGGACAGGGGAATCAGCCCCAGCATTTT

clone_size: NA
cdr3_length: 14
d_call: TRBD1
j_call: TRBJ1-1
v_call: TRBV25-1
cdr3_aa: CASSGTGRGTEAFF
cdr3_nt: TGTGCCAGCAGTGGGACAGGGAGAGGCACTGAAGCTTTCTTT

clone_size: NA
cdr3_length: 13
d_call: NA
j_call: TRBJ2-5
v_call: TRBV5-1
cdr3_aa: CASSISGIGTQYF
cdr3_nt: TGCGCCAGCAGCATAAGTGGGATCGGGACCCAGTACTTC

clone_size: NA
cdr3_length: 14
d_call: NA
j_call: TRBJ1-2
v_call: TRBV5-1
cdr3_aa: CASSLGGQPLSYTF
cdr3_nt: TGCGCCAGCAGCTTGGGTGGACAGCCCTTGAGCTACACCTTC

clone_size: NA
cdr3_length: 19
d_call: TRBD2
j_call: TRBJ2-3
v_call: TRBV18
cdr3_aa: CASSPPSSGSPRSTDTQYF
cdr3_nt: TGTGCCAGCTCACCACCGTCTAGCGGGAGTCCTCGTAGCACAGATACGCAGTATTTT

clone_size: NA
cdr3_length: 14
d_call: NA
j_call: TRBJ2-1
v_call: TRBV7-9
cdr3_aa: CASSRGSPGVSQFF
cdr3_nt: TGTGCCAGCAGCCGAGGGTCCCCTGGGGTATCGCAGTTCTTC

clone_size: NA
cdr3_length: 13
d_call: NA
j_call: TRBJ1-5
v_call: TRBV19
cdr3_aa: CASTQTGGEPQHF
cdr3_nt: TGTGCCAGTACCCAAACTGGAGGGGAGCCCCAGCATTTT

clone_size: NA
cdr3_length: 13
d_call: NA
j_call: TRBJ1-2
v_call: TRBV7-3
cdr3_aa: CASSLYPGDGYTF
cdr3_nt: TGTGCCAGCAGCTTATACCCAGGGGACGGCTACACCTTC

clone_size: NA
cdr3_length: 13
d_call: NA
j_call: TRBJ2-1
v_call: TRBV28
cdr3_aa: CASSPGLPREQFF
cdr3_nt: TGTGCCAGCAGTCCCGGACTGCCACGTGAGCAGTTCTTC

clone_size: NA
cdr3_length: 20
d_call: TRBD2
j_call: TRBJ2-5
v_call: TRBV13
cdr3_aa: CASSSLSARHHAGGGETQYF
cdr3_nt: TGTGCCAGCAGCTCACTATCGGCCAGACATCACGCGGGAGGGGGGGAGACCCAGTACTTC

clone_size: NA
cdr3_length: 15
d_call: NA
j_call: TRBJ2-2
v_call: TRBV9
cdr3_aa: CASSAQLSNTGELFF
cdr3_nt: TGTGCCAGCAGCGCCCAACTTTCGAACACCGGGGAGCTGTTTTTT

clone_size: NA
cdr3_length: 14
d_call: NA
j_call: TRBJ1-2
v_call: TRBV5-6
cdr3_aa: CASSSLTASYGYTF
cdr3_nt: TGTGCCAGCAGCTCTTTGACAGCCTCCTATGGCTACACCTTC

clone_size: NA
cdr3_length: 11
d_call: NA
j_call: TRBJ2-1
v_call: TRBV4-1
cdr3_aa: CATTGRGEQFF
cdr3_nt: TGCGCCACAACAGGGCGTGGAGAGCAGTTCTTC

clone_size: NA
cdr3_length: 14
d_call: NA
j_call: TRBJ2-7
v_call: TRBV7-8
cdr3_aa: CASSLASTGYEQYF
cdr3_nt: TGTGCCAGCAGCTTAGCGAGTACAGGTTACGAGCAGTACTTC

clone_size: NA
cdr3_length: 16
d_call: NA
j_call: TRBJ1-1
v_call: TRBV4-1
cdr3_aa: CASSPQATEMNTEAFF
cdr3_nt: TGCGCCAGCAGCCCCCAAGCGACAGAAATGAACACTGAAGCTTTCTTT

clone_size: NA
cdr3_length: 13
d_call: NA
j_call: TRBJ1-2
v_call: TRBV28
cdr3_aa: CASSPGSDYGYTF
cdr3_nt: TGTGCCAGCAGTCCTGGTTCTGACTATGGCTACACCTTC

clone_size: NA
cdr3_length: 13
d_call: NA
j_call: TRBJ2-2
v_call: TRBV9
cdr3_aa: CASSVVGAGELFF
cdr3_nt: TGTGCCAGCAGCGTAGTTGGGGCCGGGGAGCTGTTTTTT

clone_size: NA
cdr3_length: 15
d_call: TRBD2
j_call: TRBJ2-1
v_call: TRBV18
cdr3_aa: CASSPPREGRNEQFF
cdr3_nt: TGTGCCAGCTCACCCCCGCGGGAGGGTCGGAATGAGCAGTTCTTC

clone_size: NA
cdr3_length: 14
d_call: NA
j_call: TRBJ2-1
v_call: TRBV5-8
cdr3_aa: CASSLYGSVFGQFF
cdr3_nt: TGTGCCAGCAGCTTATACGGTAGCGTTTTCGGGCAGTTCTTC

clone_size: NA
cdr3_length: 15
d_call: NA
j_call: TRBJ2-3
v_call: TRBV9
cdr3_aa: CASSVVGSGTDTQYF
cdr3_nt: TGTGCCAGCAGCGTAGTTGGCTCCGGCACAGATACGCAGTATTTT

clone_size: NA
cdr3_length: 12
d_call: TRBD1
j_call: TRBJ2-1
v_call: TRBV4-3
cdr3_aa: CASSDTGGVWFF
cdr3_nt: TGCGCCAGCAGCGACACAGGGGGCGTCTGGTTCTTC

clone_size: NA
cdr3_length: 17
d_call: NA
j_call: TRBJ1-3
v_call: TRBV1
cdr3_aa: CTSSQIGTKVSGNTIYF
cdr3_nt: TGCACCAGCAGCCAAATTGGGACGAAAGTCTCTGGAAACACCATATATTTT

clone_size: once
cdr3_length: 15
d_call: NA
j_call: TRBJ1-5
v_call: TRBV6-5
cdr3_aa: CASSYRGDSNQPQHF
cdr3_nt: TGTGCCAGCAGTTACAGGGGAGATAGCAATCAGCCCCAGCATTTT

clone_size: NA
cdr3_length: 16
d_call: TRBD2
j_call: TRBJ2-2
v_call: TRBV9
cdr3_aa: CASSVVSGRGTGELFF
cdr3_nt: TGTGCCAGCAGCGTAGTAAGCGGGAGGGGCACCGGGGAGCTGTTTTTT

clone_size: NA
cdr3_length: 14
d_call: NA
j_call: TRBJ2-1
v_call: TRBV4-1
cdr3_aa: CASSQVSRYNEQFF
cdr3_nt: TGCGCCAGCAGCCAAGTGAGCCGATACAATGAGCAGTTCTTC

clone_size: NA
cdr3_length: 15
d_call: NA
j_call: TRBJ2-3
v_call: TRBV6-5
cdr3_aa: CASSPRRVPPDTQYF
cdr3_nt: TGTGCCAGCAGCCCTCGGCGGGTTCCACCGGATACGCAGTATTTT

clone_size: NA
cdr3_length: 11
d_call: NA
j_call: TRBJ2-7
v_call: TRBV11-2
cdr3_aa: CASSLDLPLNF
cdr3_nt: TGTGCCAGCAGCTTAGATCTCCCTTTGAATTTC

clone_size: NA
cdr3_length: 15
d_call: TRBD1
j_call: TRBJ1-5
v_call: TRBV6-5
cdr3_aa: CASSPGQGGRQPQHF
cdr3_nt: TGTGCCAGCAGCCCCGGACAGGGAGGGCGTCAGCCCCAGCATTTT